This T cell receptor beta chain comes out of a study of spatial heterogeneity in lung cancer. V gave up 5 bases and J gave up 3 bases, with 15 bases separating them. This CDR3 has 14 residues. The germline gives CDR1 DFQATT, CDR2 SNEGSKA (reference sequence). One entry per CDR3 protein, called by TCRdb with MiXCR from the 5' RACE reads. Of more than 80,000 distinct CDR3 sequences listed, less than 15% are singletons. Time point specified: sample taken at primary tumor resection. The sample in question was PBMCs, obtained at surgery. The chain links TRBV20-1 to TRBJ2-3; possible D gene TRBD1, 5 bases. This receptor was obtained from a male donor with early-stage non-small cell lung cancer. The CDR3 region is CSAHQGWWTDTQYF. The CDR3 nucleotides read TGCAGTGCTCACCAGGGTTGGTGGACAGATACGCAGTATTTT.